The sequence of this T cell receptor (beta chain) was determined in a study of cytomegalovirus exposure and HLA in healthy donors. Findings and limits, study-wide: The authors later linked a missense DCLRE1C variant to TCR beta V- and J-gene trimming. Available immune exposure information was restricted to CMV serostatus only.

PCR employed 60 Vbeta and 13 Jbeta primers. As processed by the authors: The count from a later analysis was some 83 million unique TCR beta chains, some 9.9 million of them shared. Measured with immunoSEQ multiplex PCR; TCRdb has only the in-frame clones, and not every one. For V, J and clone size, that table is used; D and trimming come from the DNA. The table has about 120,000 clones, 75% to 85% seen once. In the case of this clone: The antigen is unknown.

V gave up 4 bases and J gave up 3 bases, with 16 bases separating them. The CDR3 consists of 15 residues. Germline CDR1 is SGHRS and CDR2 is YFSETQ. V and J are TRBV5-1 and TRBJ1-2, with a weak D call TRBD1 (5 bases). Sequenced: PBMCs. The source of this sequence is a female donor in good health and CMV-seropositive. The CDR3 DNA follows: TGCGCCAGCAGCCTTAGCGGGGGGTTTGACTATGGCTACACCTTC. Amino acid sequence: CASSLSGGFDYGYTF. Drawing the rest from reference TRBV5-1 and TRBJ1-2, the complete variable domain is KAGVTQTPRYLIKTRGQQVTLSCSPISGHRSVSWYQQTPGQGLQFLFEYFSETQRNKGNFPGRFSGRQFSNSRSEMNVSTLELGDSALYLCASSLSGGFDYGYTFGSGTRLTVV.